The TCR beta chain under discussion was sequenced for a study of blood T cells in healthy people across ages. Overall study findings and caveats: With unsorted PBMCs, a conclusive comparison of naive versus antigen-experienced cells was not possible.

It was with a sample-barcoded 5' primer and a J-beta primer mix that a second PCR of roughly 6 to 11 cycles was run. In TCRdb, the 5' RACE reads were re-called with MiXCR into one record per CDR3 protein. In the table there are nearly 800,000 distinct CDR3 sequences, roughly 25% of which are singletons. Trimming took off 5 bases at V and 3 bases at J, with 17 bases between the two ends. This CDR3 is built from 16 residues. The germline V gene encodes CDR1 MNHEY and CDR2 SMNVEV (reference sequence). This clonotype came up a few times. Its antigen is not identified. The same data also contributed to another study, on T cells of mothers and their children. That paper notes: The whole RNA yield was converted to cDNA, approximately 1.6 ug per 15 ul.

The source material was blood. The receptor's source is a boy younger than 18 in good health. This sequence joins TRBV27 and TRBJ1-5, with D uncertain. The CDR3 DNA is TGTGCCAGCAGTCTTTACATGGGCGGGGTCAATCAGCCCCAGCATTTT. Its translation: CASSLYMGGVNQPQHF.